Following are 8 T cell receptor beta chains from one sample sequenced in a study of shared clonotypes between healthy human individuals. TCRdb's table, derived via immunoSEQ multiplex PCR, lists solely in-frame clones and lacks some. The sample holds about 2.4 million clones, over 85% seen once. Sequenced input: naive CD4+ T cells from PBMCs. Subset of the sample: CD45RA+ positively selected. The receptors stem from a man aged 18 to 29 in good health. Some clones in this sample may be carry-over from other donors' samples.

Of note for this clone: Within the sample, other DNA sequences also encode this same CDR3. The chain couples TRBV11-3 to TRBJ2-5; perhaps TRBD2 as D (7 bases). CDR1 and CDR2 from the germline V gene are SGHNT and YENEEA. V lost 6 bases to trimming and J lost 2 bases, with 13 bases between them. CDR3 length: 14 residues. The CDR3: CASSLGGGQETQYF. CDR3 nucleotides: TGTGCCAGCAGTTTGGGAGGGGGACAAGAGACCCAGTACTTC. Using reference TRBV11-3 and TRBJ2-5 for the parts outside the CDR3, the full variable domain is EAGVVQSPRYKIIEKKQPVAFWCNPISGHNTLYWYLQNLGQGPELLIRYENEEAVDDSQLPKDRFSAERLKGVDSTLKIQPAELGDSAVYLCASSLGGGQETQYFGPGTRLLVL.

The chain is built from TRBV7-3 and TRBJ2-5, with TRBD2 matching 7 bases. The trim removed 0 bases at V and 1 base at J, leaving 2 bases unmatched. There are 15 residues in the CDR3. CDR1 and CDR2 from the germline V gene are SGHTA and FQGTGA. CDR3 in amino acids: CASSLTGTIQETQYF. The CDR3 nucleotides read TGTGCCAGCAGCTTAACCGGGACTATCCAAGAGACCCAGTACTTC.

The J gene is TRBJ1-5, the V gene TRBV2, with D hard to call. The CDR3 runs 14 residues. The ends were cut back, 7 bases at V and 5 bases at J, with 15 bases in the middle. Germline CDR1 SNHLY, CDR2 FYNNEI. Here the CDR3 DNA reads TGTGCCAGCACGCTCGGTAGGGTTCATCAGCCCCAGCATTTT. This codes for CASTLGRVHQPQHF.

The chain has TRBV4-1 and TRBJ1-4; no firm D call. The CDR3 has 16 residues. The germline CDR1 and CDR2 sequences are MGHRA and YSYEKL. Trimming stripped 2 bases from V and 4 bases from J, with 14 bases between. CDR3 in DNA: TGCGCCAGCAGCCAATTCGGGCCGGCCCGTAATGAAAAACTGTTTTTT. It specifies CASSQFGPARNEKLFF.

The genes are TRBV10-2 and TRBJ2-5; D is ambiguous. Germline CDR1 reads WSHSY; CDR2 reads SAAADI. Deletions cut 6 bases from V and 2 bases from J, with 13 bases between. This CDR3 contains 14 residues. For the CDR3, the DNA is TGCGCCAGCAGCCAAGGGCGCAATCAAGAGACCCAGTACTTC. This gives the protein CASSQGRNQETQYF.

The DNA for the CDR3 is TGCGCCAGCAGCTTGACTGCGGGGACGAACACCGGGGAGCTGTTTTTT. Protein: CASSLTAGTNTGELFF. This sequence joins TRBV5-1 and TRBJ2-2, with D perhaps TRBD2 (6 bases). V lost 1 base and J lost 0, with 10 bases in between. The CDR3 has 16 amino acids. Germline V gene data show CDR1 as SGHRS and CDR2 as YFSETQ.

The rearrangement links TRBV2 to TRBJ2-7, with 13 bases aligning to TRBD2. Per germline, CDR1 SNHLY and CDR2 FYNNEI. V shed 7 bases, J shed 5 bases, and the junction held 11 bases outside the gene matches. This CDR3 region has 16 residues. The CDR3 protein is CASTGLAGEGSHEQYF. For the CDR3, the DNA is TGTGCCAGCACCGGACTAGCGGGAGAGGGGAGCCACGAGCAGTACTTC.

The rearrangement uses TRBV7-3 and TRBJ2-7, with TRBD2 matching 11 bases. Germline V CDR1 and CDR2: SGHTA, FQGTGA. There are 15 residues in the CDR3. J lost 0 bases, V lost 3 bases, and 1 base had no gene match. The CDR3: CASSLTSGDSYEQYF. The CDR3 coding sequence is TGTGCCAGCAGCTTGACTAGCGGGGACTCCTACGAGCAGTACTTC.